The clone carrying this T cell receptor beta chain has more than one count but fewer than ten. What it recognizes is unknown. The V gene end was trimmed by 4 bases and the J gene end by 6 bases; junction bases not matched to a gene: 4. CDR1 MGHRA and CDR2 YSYEKL come from the germline V gene. The CDR3 sequence is 15 residues long. This sample stems from a study of T cells in Graves' hyperthyroidism and ophthalmopathy. RNA transcripts were the template for amplifying TCR beta CDR3 regions. RT-PCR in the first round (using the HTBI primer set) targeted the TCR CDR3. TCRdb reanalysed the multiplex PCR reads using MiXCR and keeps one entry per CDR3 protein. The sample lists under 400,000 distinct CDR3 sequences; around 18% were seen once. Study findings and constraints: In simple terms, a model built on 13 V-J features told ophthalmopathy apart from stable hyperthyroidism. In the blood, most expanded thyroid clonotypes above 0.001 appeared as well.

The sequencing sample was made of blood. The V call is TRBV4-1, the J call TRBJ2-2; 11 nucleotides agree with TRBD2. The origin of this receptor is a woman in her thirties or forties with Graves' ophthalmopathy. CDR3 sequence (DNA): TGCGCCAGCAGCCGACTAGCGGGAACTTCCGGGGAGCTGTTTTTT. This encodes CASSRLAGTSGELFF.